These 24 T cell receptor beta chains were sequenced from one sample in a study of blood T cell repertoires in COVID-19. Profiled with immunoSEQ multiplex PCR; TCRdb holds only in-frame clones, not every one. Among 95,000 to 150,000 clones listed, about four fifths were seen once. The specimen was peripheral blood. The receptors shown here come from a man aged 60-69 years with acute or convalescent COVID-19.

The chain carries TRBV6-2 or TRBV6-3 and TRBJ1-4; TRBD1 aligns across 10 bases. V gave up 6 bases and J gave up 8 bases; unmatched junction bases: 6. CDR3 length: 14 amino acids. Germline CDR1 reads MNHEY; CDR2 reads SVGEGT. CDR3 amino acids: CASSTGTGAEKLFF. The CDR3 nucleotides are TGTGCCAGCAGCACCGGGACAGGGGCCGAAAAACTGTTTTTT.

The count of this clone is one. The chain carries TRBV19 and TRBJ2-2, with 8 bases matching TRBD2. This CDR3 is built from 17 residues. The ends lost 6 bases at V and 4 bases at J; junction bases unmatched: 13. Germline V CDR1 and CDR2: LNHDA, SQIVND (reference sequence). As DNA, the CDR3 is TGTGCCAGTAGCCCCATCCCGGGGACTAGTATCACCGGGGAGCTGTTTTTT. It specifies CASSPIPGTSITGELFF. Supplemented by reference TRBV19 and TRBJ2-2, the full variable domain reads DGGITQSPKYLFRKEGQNVTLSCEQNLNHDAMYWYRQDPGQGLRLIYYSQIVNDFQKGDIAEGYSVSREKKESFPLTVTSAQKNPTAFYLCASSPIPGTSITGELFFGEGSRLTVL.

This clone was observed a handful of times. V usage is TRBV28 and J usage is TRBJ2-1; 9 nucleotides align to TRBD2. Germline CDR1 and CDR2: MDHEN and SYDVKM. The length of the CDR3 is 16 residues. After removal of 3 bases from V and 7 bases from J, the junction contained 10 bases not matched to a gene. For the CDR3, the DNA is TGTGCCAGCAGTTTTAGGATGACTAGCGGACTTAATGAGCAGTTCTTC. Residues: CASSFRMTSGLNEQFF.

CDR3 in DNA: TGTGCCAGCAGCCAACATCGGACTAGCGTTGCCTACGAGCAGTACTTC. This codes for CASSQHRTSVAYEQYF. The chain joins TRBV14 to TRBJ2-7; 9 bases align to TRBD2. V dropped 2 bases and J dropped 2; count of bases not matched to a gene: 7. Germline CDR1 reads SGHDN; CDR2 reads FVKESK. The CDR3 sequence is 16 residues long.

This chain links TRBV5-1 with TRBJ2-6; D is undetermined. Trimming shortened V by 4 bases and J by 0 bases, and 11 bases separated the two germline ends. Germline V gene lookup returns CDR1 SGHRS and CDR2 YFSETQ. The length of the CDR3 is 16 residues. The CDR3 loop reads CASSTRRSSGANVLTF. In nucleotides, the CDR3 is TGCGCCAGCAGCACCAGACGGAGCTCTGGGGCCAACGTCCTGACTTTC.

This clone was detected only a few times. The rearrangement uses TRBV6-1 and TRBJ2-1; TRBD2 matches 12 bases. The CDR3 is 19 amino acids. Germline CDR1 is MNHNS and CDR2 is SASEGT. J lost 0 bases, V lost 4 bases, and 10 bases had no gene match. As DNA, the CDR3 is TGTGCCAGCAGTGGGGCTAGCGGGAGGGCTTCGTACTCCTACAATGAGCAGTTCTTC. Protein product: CASSGASGRASYSYNEQFF.

The chain combines TRBV5-1 with TRBJ2-6; 12 nucleotides match TRBD1. The length of the CDR3 is 18 residues. Germline CDR1 and CDR2: SGHRS and YFSETQ. Losses at the gene ends were 4 bases for V and 2 bases for J; bases not matched to a gene: 7. The CDR3 DNA reads TGCGCCAGCAGCAAAGGGACAGGGGGCTTGACTGGGGCCAACGTCCTGACTTTC. Encoded protein: CASSKGTGGLTGANVLTF.

This clone appeared a single time. This rearrangement joins TRBV18 to TRBJ2-1; 7 bases fit TRBD2. CDR1 and CDR2 (germline): KGHSH, LQKENI. This CDR3 is built from 18 residues. The trim removed 1 base at V and 5 bases at J, leaving 14 bases unmatched. This CDR3 reads CASSPLVVGGGVNNEQFF. Here the CDR3 DNA reads TGTGCCAGCTCACCACTCGTGGTGGGGGGAGGGGTAAACAATGAGCAGTTCTTC.

The V call is TRBV14, the J call TRBJ1-2, with 7 bases matching TRBD1. In germline, CDR1 is SGHDN, CDR2 FVKESK. CDR3 length: 13 amino acids. V was pared by 1 base and J by 4 bases, with 0 bases of the junction left unmatched. CDR3 DNA sequence: TGTGCCAGCAGCCAAGGGACAGGCTATGGCTACACCTTC. It specifies CASSQGTGYGYTF. The entire variable domain, with the rest obtained from reference TRBV14 and TRBJ1-2, is as follows: EAGVTQFPSHSVIEKGQTVTLRCDPISGHDNLYWYRRVMGKEIKFLLHFVKESKQDESGMPNNRFLAERTGGTYSTLKVQPAELEDSGVYFCASSQGTGYGYTFGSGTRLTVV.

This CDR3 reads CASSDPGRETQYF. CDR3 DNA sequence: TGTGCCAGTAGCGATCCGGGGAGGGAGACCCAGTACTTC. The chain employs TRBV19 and TRBJ2-5; tentatively, D is TRBD2 (6 bases). Germline lookup yields CDR1 LNHDA and CDR2 SQIVND (reference sequence). The CDR3 runs to 13 residues. The V and J ends lost 6 bases and 5 bases respectively, with 13 bases between them.

The chain is built from TRBV10-1 and TRBJ2-2; 8 nucleotides line up with TRBD1. Germline V gene lookup returns CDR1 WNHNN and CDR2 SYGVQD (reference sequence). V lost 5 bases to trimming and J lost 2 bases; unmatched junction nucleotides: 10. The length of the CDR3 is 17 residues. The CDR3 reads CASSPPVGQGNTGELFF. CDR3 DNA sequence: TGCGCCAGCAGTCCTCCGGTAGGACAGGGTAACACCGGGGAGCTGTTTTTT.

The V call is TRBV4-1, the J call TRBJ2-3; a possible D gene is TRBD2 (6 bases). Germline CDR1 and CDR2: MGHRA and YSYEKL. V shed 0 bases and J shed 0 bases, with 16 bases lying between them. The CDR3 runs 18 residues. The CDR3 protein is CASSQDNSGGISTDTQYF. CDR3 in DNA: TGCGCCAGCAGCCAAGATAATTCGGGCGGGATTAGCACAGATACGCAGTATTTT.

The sample holds a few counts of this clone. This sample also contains other DNA sequences that code for the same CDR3. The chain is built from TRBV7-9 and TRBJ1-1; D gene ambiguous. The CDR3 spans 13 residues. The ends were cut back, 3 bases at V and 4 bases at J, with 9 bases in the middle. The germline CDR1 and CDR2 sequences are SEHNR and FQNEAQ (reference sequence). CDR3 DNA: TGTGCCAGCAGCTTCGGGGTTAGCACTGAAGCTTTCTTT. It is translated as CASSFGVSTEAFF.

The chain employs TRBV7-9 and TRBJ1-4, with 10 positions matching TRBD1. Germline V gives CDR1 SEHNR, CDR2 FQNEAQ (reference sequence). The CDR3 extends over 16 amino acids. Unmatched junction bases numbered 13, after V lost 8 bases and J lost 7 bases. DNA for the CDR3: TGTGCCAGCCGACCGGACAGGGGGACCGAAGGTGAAAAACTGTTTTTT. It yields the protein CASRPDRGTEGEKLFF. The complete variable domain, with remaining parts taken from reference TRBV7-9 and TRBJ1-4, reads DTGVSQNPRHKITKRGQNVTFRCDPISEHNRLYWYRQTLGQGPEFLTYFQNEAQLEKSRLLSDRFSAERPKGSFSTLEIQRTEQGDSAMYLCASRPDRGTEGEKLFFGSGTQLSVL.

The CDR3 DNA sequence: TGCGCCAGCAGCTTAGGGACAGGAGGCAATCAGCCCCAGCATTTT. This encodes CASSLGTGGNQPQHF. The chain employs TRBV5-1 and TRBJ1-5, with 8 bases fitting TRBD1. J gave up 2 bases and V 2 bases, and 3 bases lay outside the gene matches. CDR1 SGHRS and CDR2 YFSETQ come from the germline V gene. CDR3 size: 15 residues.

The chain couples TRBV5-8 to TRBJ2-3; D is unclear. Germline loops: CDR1 SGHTS, CDR2 YDEGEE. The CDR3 runs 15 residues. Trimming took off 0 bases at V and 1 base at J, with 9 bases between the two ends. CDR3 in amino acids: CASSLAGDGTDTQYF. DNA for the CDR3: TGTGCCAGCAGCTTGGCCGGAGACGGCACAGATACGCAGTATTTT. Filled out from reference TRBV5-8 and TRBJ2-3, the complete variable domain reads EAGVTQSPTHLIKTRGQQATLRCSPISGHTSVYWYQQALGLGLQFLLWYDEGEERNRGNFPPRFSGRQFPNYSSELNVNALELEDSALYLCASSLAGDGTDTQYFGPGTRLTVL.

In this sample, this clone turned up a few times. The chain recombines TRBV11-2 with TRBJ2-7, with 10 bases that match TRBD1. The length of the CDR3 is 15 residues. V trimming: 3 bases; J trimming: 6 bases; junction bases outside the gene matches: 8. The germline V gene encodes CDR1 SGHAT and CDR2 FQNNGV. CDR3 loop: CASSFTGTGESEQYF. Here the CDR3 DNA reads TGTGCCAGCAGCTTTACCGGGACAGGGGAAAGCGAGCAGTACTTC. Full variable domain (missing parts from reference TRBV11-2 and TRBJ2-7): EAGVAQSPRYKIIEKRQSVAFWCNPISGHATLYWYQQILGQGPKLLIQFQNNGVVDDSQLPKDRFSAERLKGVDSTLKIQPAKLEDSAVYLCASSFTGTGESEQYFGPGTRLTVT.

The V gene is TRBV14, the J gene TRBJ1-6, with D tentatively TRBD1 (5 bases). CDR3 length: 15 amino acids. V dropped 0 bases and J dropped 7 bases, with 10 bases sitting between them. The V gene's germline CDR1 is SGHDN and CDR2 FVKESK. The chain's CDR3 is CASSQDLPGNSPLHF. The CDR3 coding sequence is TGTGCCAGCAGCCAAGACCTCCCAGGGAATTCACCCCTCCACTTT.

The chain couples TRBV28 to TRBJ2-2; D is uncertain. In germline, CDR1 is MDHEN, CDR2 SYDVKM. Trimming cost V 2 bases and J 2 bases, with 6 bases left between them. The CDR3 consists of 14 residues. The CDR3 reads CASSLALNTGELFF. DNA for the CDR3: TGTGCCAGCAGTTTAGCACTTAACACCGGGGAGCTGTTTTTT.

The CDR3 sequence: CASSLGSRDNSPLHF. The CDR3 DNA follows: TGTGCCAGCAGCTTGGGATCGCGGGATAATTCACCCCTCCACTTT. The rearrangement links TRBV5-4 to TRBJ1-6; D not resolved. The CDR3 is made up of 15 amino acids. The ends were cut back, 0 bases at V and 5 bases at J, with 9 bases in the middle. CDR1 and CDR2 (germline): SGHNT, YYREEE (reference sequence).

On this clone: Other nucleotide sequences from this sample produce the same CDR3. The genes are TRBV19 and TRBJ1-5; D uncertain. V shed 3 bases and J shed 0 bases, with 6 bases lying between them. The CDR3 is made up of 14 amino acids. CDR1 LNHDA and CDR2 SQIVND come from the germline V gene (reference sequence). DNA for the CDR3: TGTGCCAGTAGTATCACGGGTAGCAATCAGCCCCAGCATTTT. Translating gives CASSITGSNQPQHF. Using reference TRBV19 and TRBJ1-5 for the parts outside the CDR3, the full variable domain is DGGITQSPKYLFRKEGQNVTLSCEQNLNHDAMYWYRQDPGQGLRLIYYSQIVNDFQKGDIAEGYSVSREKKESFPLTVTSAQKNPTAFYLCASSITGSNQPQHFGDGTRLSIL.

This chain uses TRBV29-1 with TRBJ1-1; no clear D gene. The germline V gene has CDR1 SQVTM and CDR2 ANQGSEA. Trimming pared 7 bases from V and 1 base from J, leaving 13 bases between. This CDR3 comprises 13 residues. Here the CDR3 DNA reads TGCAGCGCAGAGGGCCAACCGAACACTGAAGCTTTCTTT. Its translation: CSAEGQPNTEAFF.

The chain uses TRBV29-1 and TRBJ2-7; 7 nucleotides align to TRBD1. There are 13 residues in the CDR3. The V gene's germline CDR1 is SQVTM and CDR2 ANQGSEA. The V gene end was trimmed by 7 bases and the J gene end by 2 bases; junction bases not matched to a gene: 8. The CDR3 reads CSALTGLPYEQYF. As DNA, the CDR3 is TGCAGCGCCCTGACAGGGTTGCCCTACGAGCAGTACTTC.

The chain uses TRBV7-2 and TRBJ1-1; 9 nucleotides align to TRBD1. The CDR3 spans 14 residues. Trimming at V came to 5 bases and at J to 4 bases, leaving 5 bases not matched to a gene. CDR1 is SGHTA, CDR2 FQGNSA, per germline. The CDR3 coding sequence is TGTGCCAGCAGCCTCGACAGGGGGGGCACTGAAGCTTTCTTT. It yields the protein CASSLDRGGTEAFF.